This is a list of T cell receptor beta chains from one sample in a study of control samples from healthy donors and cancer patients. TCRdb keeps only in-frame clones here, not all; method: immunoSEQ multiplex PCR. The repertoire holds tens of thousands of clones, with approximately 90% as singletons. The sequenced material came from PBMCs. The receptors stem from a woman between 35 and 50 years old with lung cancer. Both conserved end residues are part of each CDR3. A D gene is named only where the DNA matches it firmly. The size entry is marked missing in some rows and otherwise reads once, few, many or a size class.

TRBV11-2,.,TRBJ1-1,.,TGTGCCAGCAGCCCGAGGGAGGGTGGGGTAATGAACACTGAAGCTTTCTTT,CASSPREGGVMNTEAFF
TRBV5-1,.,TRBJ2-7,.,TGCGCCAGCAGCATGGACAGCAGCTCCTACGAGCAGTACTTC,CASSMDSSSYEQYF
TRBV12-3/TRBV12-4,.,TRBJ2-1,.,TGTGCCAGCAGTAACGAAAACTACAATGAGCAGTTCTTC,CASSNENYNEQFF
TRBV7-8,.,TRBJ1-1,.,TGTGCCAGCAGCTTAGGACAGTTAGCTGAAGCTTTCTTT,CASSLGQLAEAFF
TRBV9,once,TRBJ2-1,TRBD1,TGTGCCAGCAGCGTAGCGGACAGGACAAGGGGGACATACAATGAGCAGTTCTTC,CASSVADRTRGTYNEQFF
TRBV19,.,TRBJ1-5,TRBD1,TGTGCCAGTAGTGCAACAGGGGGCCCCAATCAGCCCCAGCATTTT,CASSATGGPNQPQHF
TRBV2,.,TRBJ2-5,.,TGTGCCAGCATGTTTCGGGGGGCCCAGCAAGAGACCCAGTACTTC,CASMFRGAQQETQYF
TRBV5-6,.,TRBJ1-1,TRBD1,TGTGCCAGCAGCGCAGACAGGGGGCGTGGGTATTTTGAAGCTTTCTTT,CASSADRGRGYFEAFF
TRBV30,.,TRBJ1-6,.,TGTGCCTACGATCCGAGGGGAGGAAATTCACCCCTCCACTTT,CAYDPRGGNSPLHF
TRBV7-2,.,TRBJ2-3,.,TGTGCCAGCAGCCCGGACAGCAAAAACACAGATACGCAGTATTTT,CASSPDSKNTDTQYF
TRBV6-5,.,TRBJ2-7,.,TGTGCCAGCACCGACGAAGCGTACGAGCAGTACTTC,CASTDEAYEQYF
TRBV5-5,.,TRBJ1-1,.,TGTGCCAGCACCCTGGGGGTGCTGGGGACTGAAGCTTTCTTT,CASTLGVLGTEAFF
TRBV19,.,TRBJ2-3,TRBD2,TGTGCCAGTAGTCCAGCCCCGGGACTAGCGGGCCGCACAGATACGCAGTATTTT,CASSPAPGLAGRTDTQYF
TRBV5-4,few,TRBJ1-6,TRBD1,TGTGCCAGCAGCTTGGCCCCGGCAGGGGGCGAATCACCCCTCCACTTT,CASSLAPAGGESPLHF
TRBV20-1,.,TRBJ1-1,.,TGCAGTGCTAGTGGGGGGGTCACTGAAGCTTTCTTT,CSASGGVTEAFF
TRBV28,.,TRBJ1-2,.,TGTGCCAGCGAGACAGAAGCAGACGCCCATGGCTACACCTTC,CASETEADAHGYTF
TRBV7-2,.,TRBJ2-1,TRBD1,TGTGCCAGCAGCTTCGGGACAGAAGCCTACAATGAGCAGTTCTTC,CASSFGTEAYNEQFF
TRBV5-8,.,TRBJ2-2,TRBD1,TGTGCCAGCAGCAGCCGGGACAGGGTCTCGGGGCTGTTTTTT,CASSSRDRVSGLFF
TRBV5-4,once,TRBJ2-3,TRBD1,TGTGCCAGCAGCTTGGCCGACAGGGTAGCAGATACGCAGTATTTT,CASSLADRVADTQYF
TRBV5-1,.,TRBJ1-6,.,TGCGCCAGCAGCTTGTCCGACGTTAATAATTCACCCCTCCACTTT,CASSLSDVNNSPLHF
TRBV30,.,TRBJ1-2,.,TGTGCCCAACAGGTCTTGAACTATGGCTACACCTTC,CAQQVLNYGYTF
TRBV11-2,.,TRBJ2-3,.,TGTGCCAGCAGCTTAGGACACAATCGGGCCACAGATACGCAGTATTTT,CASSLGHNRATDTQYF
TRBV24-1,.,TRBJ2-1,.,TGTGCCACCAGTCACCGGGACTTACCCTACAATGAGCAGTTCTTC,CATSHRDLPYNEQFF
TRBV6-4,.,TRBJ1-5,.,TGTGCCAACCGGGAAGGAGGAGGGAAGCCCCAGCATTTT,CANREGGGKPQHF
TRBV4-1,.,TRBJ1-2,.,TGCGCCAGCAGCCCTGGAAGGGGGGCACAAAGGGGCTACACCTTC,CASSPGRGAQRGYTF
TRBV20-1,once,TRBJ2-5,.,TGCAGTGCTCATTCCCGGGAGACCCAGTACTTC,CSAHSRETQYF
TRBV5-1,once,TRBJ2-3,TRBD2,TGCGCCAGCAGGTACACGCCTAGCGGGGGGCTAGATACGCAGTATTTT,CASRYTPSGGLDTQYF
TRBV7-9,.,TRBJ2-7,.,TGTGCCAGCAGCCCCCCCTTGGGGGGCGAGCAGTACTTC,CASSPPLGGEQYF
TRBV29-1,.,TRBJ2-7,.,TGCAGCGTTGAAGGAGCGGAGGTTTACGAGCAGTACTTC,CSVEGAEVYEQYF
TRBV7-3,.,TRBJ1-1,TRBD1,TGTGCCAGCAGCTTAACAGGGGGCAGGACTGAAGCTTTCTTT,CASSLTGGRTEAFF
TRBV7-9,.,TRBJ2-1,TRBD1,TGTGCCAGCAGCCCACAGCGGACAGGGCATGAGCAGTTCTTC,CASSPQRTGHEQFF
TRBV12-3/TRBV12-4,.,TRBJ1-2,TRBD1,TGTGCCAGCAGTCCAGGGGGTAGCGGCTACACCTTC,CASSPGGSGYTF
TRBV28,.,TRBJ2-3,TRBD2,TGTGCCAGCAGGCCTCTTTGGCTCGGCGGGGGGGCAGATACGCAGTATTTT,CASRPLWLGGGADTQYF
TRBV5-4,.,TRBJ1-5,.,TGTGCCAGCAGCGTCGGGCCGACAGGTCTCGATCAGCCCCAGCATTTT,CASSVGPTGLDQPQHF
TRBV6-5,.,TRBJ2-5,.,TGTGCCAGCAGGCCGGGACGCAACCAAGAGACCCAGTACTTC,CASRPGRNQETQYF
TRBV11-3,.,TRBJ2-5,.,TGTGCCAGCAGCTCCCTACCGGGCACTTATATGGAGACCCAGTACTTC,CASSSLPGTYMETQYF
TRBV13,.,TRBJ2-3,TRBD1,TGTGCCAGCAGCTCGGACAGGGGGAGGACAGATACGCAGTATTTT,CASSSDRGRTDTQYF
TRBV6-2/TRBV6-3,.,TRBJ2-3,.,TGTGCCAGCAGTTACACTACGGCTGCCAGAACGCAGTATTTT,CASSYTTAARTQYF